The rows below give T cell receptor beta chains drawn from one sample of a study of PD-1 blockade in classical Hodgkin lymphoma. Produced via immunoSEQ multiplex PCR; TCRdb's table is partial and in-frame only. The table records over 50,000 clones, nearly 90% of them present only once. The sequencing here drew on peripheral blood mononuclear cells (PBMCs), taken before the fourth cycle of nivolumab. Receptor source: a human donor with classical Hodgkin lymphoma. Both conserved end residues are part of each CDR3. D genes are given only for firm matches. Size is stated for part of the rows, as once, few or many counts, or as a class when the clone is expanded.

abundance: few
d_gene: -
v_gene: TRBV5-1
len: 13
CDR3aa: CASSTGSYNEQFF

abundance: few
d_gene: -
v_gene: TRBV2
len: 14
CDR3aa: CASSEAGWTVEAFF

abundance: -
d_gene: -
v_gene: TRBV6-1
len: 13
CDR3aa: CASSEGLGPPGYF

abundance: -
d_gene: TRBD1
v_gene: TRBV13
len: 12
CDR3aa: CASSGRDSRPFF

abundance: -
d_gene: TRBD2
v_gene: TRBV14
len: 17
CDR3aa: CASSQLGLAGGVYEQYF

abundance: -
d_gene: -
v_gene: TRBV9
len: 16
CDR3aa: CASSVVDRTSYNEQFF

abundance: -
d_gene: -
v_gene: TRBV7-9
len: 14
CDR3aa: CASSFRTDNEKLFF

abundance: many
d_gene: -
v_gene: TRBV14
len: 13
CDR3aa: CASSQGARTGQYF

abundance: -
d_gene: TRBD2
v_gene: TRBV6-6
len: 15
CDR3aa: CASSYTSGGLYEQYF

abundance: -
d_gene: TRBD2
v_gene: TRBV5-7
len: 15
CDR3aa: CASSLILAGYNEQFF

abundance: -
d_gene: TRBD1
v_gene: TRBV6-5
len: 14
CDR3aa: CASSPAPGQYGYTF

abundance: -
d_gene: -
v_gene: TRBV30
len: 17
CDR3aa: CAWSPQGGAPNTGELFF

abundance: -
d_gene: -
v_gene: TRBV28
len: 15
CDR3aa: CASRDPGAMNTEAFF

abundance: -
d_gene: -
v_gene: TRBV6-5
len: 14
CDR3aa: CASSWGKGAYEQYF

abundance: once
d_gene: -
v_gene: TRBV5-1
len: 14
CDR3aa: CASSPQTDLNIQYF

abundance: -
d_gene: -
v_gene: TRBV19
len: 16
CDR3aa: CASRLRDRTPTGELFF

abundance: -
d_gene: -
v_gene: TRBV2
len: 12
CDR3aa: CASSGGMDGYTF

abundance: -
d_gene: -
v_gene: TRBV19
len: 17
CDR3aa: CASRGQRNRPNTGELFF

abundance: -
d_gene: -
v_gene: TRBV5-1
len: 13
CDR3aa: CASSGTLNSPLHF

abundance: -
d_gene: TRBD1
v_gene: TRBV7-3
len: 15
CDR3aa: CASSRDSHPTDTQYF

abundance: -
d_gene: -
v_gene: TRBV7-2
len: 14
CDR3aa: CASSIGGSAYEQYF

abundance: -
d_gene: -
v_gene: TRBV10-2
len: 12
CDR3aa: CATSQGTDTQYF

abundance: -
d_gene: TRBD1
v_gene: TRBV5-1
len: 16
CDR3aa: CASSREMRQGNTEAFF

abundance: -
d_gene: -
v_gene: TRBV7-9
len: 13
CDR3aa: CASSWQAYNEQFF

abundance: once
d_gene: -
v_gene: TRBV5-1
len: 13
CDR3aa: CASSLDREYGYTF

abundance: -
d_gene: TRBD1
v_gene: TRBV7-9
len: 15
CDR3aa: CASSRAGQGPSEQYF

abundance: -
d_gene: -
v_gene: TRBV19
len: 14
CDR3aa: CASRVQTSGNTIYF

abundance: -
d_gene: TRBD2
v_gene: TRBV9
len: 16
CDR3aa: CASSVAAGGNTGELFF

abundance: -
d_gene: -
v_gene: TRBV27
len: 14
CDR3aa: CASSKVDRTYEQYF

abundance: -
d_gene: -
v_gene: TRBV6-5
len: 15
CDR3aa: CASHTRGRGTGELFF

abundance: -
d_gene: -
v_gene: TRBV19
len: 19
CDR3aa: CASSIWRLGGVRIAQPQHF

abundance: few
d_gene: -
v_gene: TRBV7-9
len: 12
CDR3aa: CASSAGLPEQYF

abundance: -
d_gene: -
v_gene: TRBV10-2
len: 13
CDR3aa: CASRRLLGNTIYF

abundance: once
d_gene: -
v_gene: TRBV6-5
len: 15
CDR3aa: CASSPRGEGGNEQFF

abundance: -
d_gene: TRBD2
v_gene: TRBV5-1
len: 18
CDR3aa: CASSPGLAGGPGQETQYF

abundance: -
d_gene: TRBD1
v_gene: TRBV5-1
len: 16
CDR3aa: CASIPDPGTGFYEQYF

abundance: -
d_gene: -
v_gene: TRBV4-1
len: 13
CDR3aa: CASSLKEGEKLFF

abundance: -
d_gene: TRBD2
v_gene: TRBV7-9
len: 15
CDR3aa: CASSRTSGVTDTQYF

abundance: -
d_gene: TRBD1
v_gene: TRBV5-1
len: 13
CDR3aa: CASSPGQDQPQHF

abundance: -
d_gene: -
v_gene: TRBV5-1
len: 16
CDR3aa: CASSLDRQGRTGELFF

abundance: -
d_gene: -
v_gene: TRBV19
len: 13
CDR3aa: CASSWGKNTEAFF

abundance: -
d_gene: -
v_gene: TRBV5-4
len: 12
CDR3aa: CASSSGPTRYTF

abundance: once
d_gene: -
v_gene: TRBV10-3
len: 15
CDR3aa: CAISELGVDNQPQHF

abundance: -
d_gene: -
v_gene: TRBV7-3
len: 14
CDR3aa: CASSLTGGREKLFF

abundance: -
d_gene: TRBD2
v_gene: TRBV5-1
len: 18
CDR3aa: CASSLVPGLALTPYEQYF

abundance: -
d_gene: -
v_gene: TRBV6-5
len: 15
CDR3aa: CASSYVGETNTEAFF

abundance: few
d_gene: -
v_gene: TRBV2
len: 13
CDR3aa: CAILGVRANEQYF

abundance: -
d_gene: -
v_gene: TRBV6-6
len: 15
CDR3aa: CASSYGGSSYNEQFF

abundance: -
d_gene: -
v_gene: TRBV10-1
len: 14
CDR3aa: CASSVSVANNEQFF

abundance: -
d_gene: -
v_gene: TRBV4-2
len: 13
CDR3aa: CASSPQEGYGYTF

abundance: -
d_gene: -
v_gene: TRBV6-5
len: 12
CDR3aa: CASSFLGYEQFF

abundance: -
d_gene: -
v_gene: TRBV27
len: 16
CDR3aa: CASSLYSGATNEKLFF

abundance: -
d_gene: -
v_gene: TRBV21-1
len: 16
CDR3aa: CASSKRDPTSTDTQYF

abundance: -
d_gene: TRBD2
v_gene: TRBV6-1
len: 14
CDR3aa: CASSPGGGRNEQFF

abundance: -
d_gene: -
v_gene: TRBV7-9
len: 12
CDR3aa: CASSLRGETQYF

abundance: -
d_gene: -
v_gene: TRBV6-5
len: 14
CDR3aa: CASTDRQSNSPLHF

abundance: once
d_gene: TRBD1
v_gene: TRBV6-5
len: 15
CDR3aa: CASSTMTGPFNGYTF

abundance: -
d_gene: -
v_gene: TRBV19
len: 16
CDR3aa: CASKGQGQYSNQPQHF

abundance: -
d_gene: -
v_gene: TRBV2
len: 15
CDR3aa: CASTDPGQPNTEAFF

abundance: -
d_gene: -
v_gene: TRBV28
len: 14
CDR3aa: CASSLPPPPDTQYF